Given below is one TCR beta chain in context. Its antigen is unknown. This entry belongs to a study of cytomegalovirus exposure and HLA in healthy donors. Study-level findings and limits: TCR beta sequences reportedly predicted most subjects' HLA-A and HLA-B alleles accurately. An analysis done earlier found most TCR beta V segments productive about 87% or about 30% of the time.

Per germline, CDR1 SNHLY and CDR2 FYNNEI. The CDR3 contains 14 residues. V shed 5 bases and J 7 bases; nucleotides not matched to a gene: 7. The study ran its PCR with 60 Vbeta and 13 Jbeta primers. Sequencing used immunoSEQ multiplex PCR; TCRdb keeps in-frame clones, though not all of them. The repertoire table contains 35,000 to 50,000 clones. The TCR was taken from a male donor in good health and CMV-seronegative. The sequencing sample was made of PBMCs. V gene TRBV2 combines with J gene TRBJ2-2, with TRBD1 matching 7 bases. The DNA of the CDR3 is TGTGCCAGCAGTCTCGACAGGGTAGTCGGGGAGCTGTTTTTT. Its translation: CASSLDRVVGELFF.